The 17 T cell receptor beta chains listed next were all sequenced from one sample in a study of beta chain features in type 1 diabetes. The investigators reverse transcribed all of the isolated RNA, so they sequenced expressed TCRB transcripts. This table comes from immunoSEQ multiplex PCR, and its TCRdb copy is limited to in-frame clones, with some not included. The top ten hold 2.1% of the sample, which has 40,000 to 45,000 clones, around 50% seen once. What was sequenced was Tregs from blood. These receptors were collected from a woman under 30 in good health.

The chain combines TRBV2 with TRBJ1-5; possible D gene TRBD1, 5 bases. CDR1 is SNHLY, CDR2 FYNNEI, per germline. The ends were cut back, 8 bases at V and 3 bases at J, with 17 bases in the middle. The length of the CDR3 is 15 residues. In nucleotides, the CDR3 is TGTGCCAGCGGAAGGGGTCCGAACCTCAATCAGCCCCAGCATTTT. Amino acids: CASGRGPNLNQPQHF. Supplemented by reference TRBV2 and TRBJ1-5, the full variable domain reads EPEVTQTPSHQVTQMGQEVILRCVPISNHLYFYWYRQILGQKVEFLVSFYNNEISEKSEIFDDQFSVERPDGSNFTLKIRSTKLEDSAMYFCASGRGPNLNQPQHFGDGTRLSIL.

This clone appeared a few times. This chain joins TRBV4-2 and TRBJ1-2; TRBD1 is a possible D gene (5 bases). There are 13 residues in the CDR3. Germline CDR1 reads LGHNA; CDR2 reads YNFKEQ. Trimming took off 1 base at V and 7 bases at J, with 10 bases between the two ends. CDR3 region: CASSQGGRRGYTF. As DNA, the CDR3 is TGTGCCAGCAGCCAAGGGGGGAGGCGTGGCTACACCTTC.

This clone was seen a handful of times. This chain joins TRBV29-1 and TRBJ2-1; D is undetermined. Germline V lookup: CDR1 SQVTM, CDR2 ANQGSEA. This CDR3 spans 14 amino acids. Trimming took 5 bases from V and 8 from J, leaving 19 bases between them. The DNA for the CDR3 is TGCAGCGTTTCGTTGAGCGCCATCGCCGATGAGCAGTTCTTC. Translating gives CSVSLSAIADEQFF.

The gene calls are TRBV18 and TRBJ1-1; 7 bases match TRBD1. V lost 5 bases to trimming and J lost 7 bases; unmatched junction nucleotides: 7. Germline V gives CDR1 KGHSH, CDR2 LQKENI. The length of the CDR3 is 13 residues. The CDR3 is CASSAGTEVEAFF. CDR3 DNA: TGTGCCAGCTCAGCGGGGACAGAAGTTGAAGCTTTCTTT.

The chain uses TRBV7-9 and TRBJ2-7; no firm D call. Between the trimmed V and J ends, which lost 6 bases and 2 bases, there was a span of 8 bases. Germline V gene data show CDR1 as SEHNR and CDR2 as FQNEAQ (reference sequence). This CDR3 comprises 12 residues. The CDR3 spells CASSPDTYEQYF. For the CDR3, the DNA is TGTGCCAGCAGTCCTGACACCTACGAGCAGTACTTC.

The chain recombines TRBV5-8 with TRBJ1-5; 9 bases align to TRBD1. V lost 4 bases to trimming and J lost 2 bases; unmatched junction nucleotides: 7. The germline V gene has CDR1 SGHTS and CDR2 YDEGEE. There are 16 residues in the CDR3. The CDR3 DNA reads TGTGCCAGCAGCCCCGGACAGGGGACCCGCAATCAGCCCCAGCATTTT. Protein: CASSPGQGTRNQPQHF.

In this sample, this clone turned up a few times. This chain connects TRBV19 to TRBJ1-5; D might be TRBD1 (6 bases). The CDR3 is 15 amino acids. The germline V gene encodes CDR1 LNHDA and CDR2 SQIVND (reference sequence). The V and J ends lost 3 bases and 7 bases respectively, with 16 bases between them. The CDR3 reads CASSMKSGVRQPQHF. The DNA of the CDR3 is TGTGCCAGTAGTATGAAATCAGGGGTGAGGCAGCCCCAGCATTTT.

The CDR3 protein is CASSLVQGANYGYTF. The CDR3 nucleotides read TGTGCCAGCAGCTTAGTTCAGGGGGCAAACTATGGCTACACCTTC. The chain uses TRBV7-2 and TRBJ1-2, with 8 bases that match TRBD1. V dropped 1 base and J dropped 2; count of bases not matched to a gene: 3. The CDR3 loop spans 15 amino acids. CDR1 is SGHTA, CDR2 FQGNSA, per germline.

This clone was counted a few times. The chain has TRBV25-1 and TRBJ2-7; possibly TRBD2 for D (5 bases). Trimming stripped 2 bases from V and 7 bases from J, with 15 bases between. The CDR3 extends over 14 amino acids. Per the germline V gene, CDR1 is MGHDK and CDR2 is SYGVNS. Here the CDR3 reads CASSEPAGTGEQYF. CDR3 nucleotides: TGTGCCAGCAGTGAACCCGCAGGCACGGGGGAGCAGTACTTC.

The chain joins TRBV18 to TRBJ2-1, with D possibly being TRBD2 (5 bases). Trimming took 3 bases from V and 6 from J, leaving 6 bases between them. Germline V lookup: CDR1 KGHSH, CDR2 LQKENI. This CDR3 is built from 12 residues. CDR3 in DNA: TGTGCCAGCTCACCCGAGGGCAATGAGCAGTTCTTC. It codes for CASSPEGNEQFF.

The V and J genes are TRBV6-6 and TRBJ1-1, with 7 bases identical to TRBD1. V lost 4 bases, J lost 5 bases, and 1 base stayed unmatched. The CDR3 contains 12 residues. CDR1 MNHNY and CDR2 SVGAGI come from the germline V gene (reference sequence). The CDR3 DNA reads TGTGCCAGCAGTTGGGACAGAACTGAAGCTTTCTTT. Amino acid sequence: CASSWDRTEAFF.

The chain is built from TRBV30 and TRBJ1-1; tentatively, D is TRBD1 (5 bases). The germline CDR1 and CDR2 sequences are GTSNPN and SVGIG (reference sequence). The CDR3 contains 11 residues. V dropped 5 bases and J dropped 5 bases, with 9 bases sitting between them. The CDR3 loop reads CAWQGNTEAFF. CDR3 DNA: TGTGCCTGGCAGGGTAATACTGAAGCTTTCTTT.

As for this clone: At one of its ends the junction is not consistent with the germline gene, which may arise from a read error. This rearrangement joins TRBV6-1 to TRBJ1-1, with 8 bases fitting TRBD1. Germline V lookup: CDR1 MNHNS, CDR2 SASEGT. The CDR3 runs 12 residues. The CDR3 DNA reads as TGTGCCAGCAGGGATCCGGGACAGGAAGATTTCTTT. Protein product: CASRDPGQEDFF.

The CDR3, as DNA: TGTGCCAGTAGTATTTCAAGGGGAAGGACAGATACGCAGTATTTT. Translating gives CASSISRGRTDTQYF. The chain carries TRBV19 and TRBJ2-3; D is possibly TRBD1 (5 bases). This CDR3 comprises 15 residues. The V end lost 3 bases, the J end lost 3 bases, and 13 bases lay between the germline ends. CDR1 and CDR2 from the germline V gene are LNHDA and SQIVND (reference sequence).

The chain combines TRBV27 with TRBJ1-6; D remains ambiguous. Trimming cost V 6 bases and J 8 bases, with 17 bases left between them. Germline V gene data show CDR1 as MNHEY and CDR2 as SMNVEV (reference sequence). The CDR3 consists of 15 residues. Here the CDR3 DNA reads TGTGCCAGCAGCCGGAGGGAGGGTAGCGATTCACCCCTCCACTTT. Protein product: CASSRREGSDSPLHF.

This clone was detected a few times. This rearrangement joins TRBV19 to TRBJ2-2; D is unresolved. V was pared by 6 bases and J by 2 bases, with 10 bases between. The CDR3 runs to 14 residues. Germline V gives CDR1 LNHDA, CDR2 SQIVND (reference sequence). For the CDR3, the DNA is TGTGCCAGTAGAAGAGGTCCTAACACCGGGGAGCTGTTTTTT. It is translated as CASRRGPNTGELFF.

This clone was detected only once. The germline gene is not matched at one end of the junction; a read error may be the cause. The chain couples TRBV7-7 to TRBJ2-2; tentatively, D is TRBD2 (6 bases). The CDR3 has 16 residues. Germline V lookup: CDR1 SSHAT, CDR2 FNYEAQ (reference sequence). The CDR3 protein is CASSPVGGTNTGELFF. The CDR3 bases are TGTGCTAGCAGTCCAGTAGGAGGGACGAACACCGGGGAGCTGTTTTTT.